Presented here are 2 T cell receptor beta chains from one specimen sequenced in a study of cytomegalovirus exposure and HLA in healthy donors. The study ran its PCR with 60 Vbeta and 13 Jbeta primers. Profiled with immunoSEQ multiplex PCR; TCRdb holds only in-frame clones, not every one. In the table there are 150,000 to 200,000 clones, 77% of which are singletons. Sequences were obtained from PBMCs. The receptors stem from a woman aged 25 to 39 in good health and CMV-seronegative.

The V and J genes are TRBV7-9 and TRBJ2-7; no clear D gene. CDR1 SEHNR and CDR2 FQNEAQ come from the germline V gene (reference sequence). The CDR3 contains 12 residues. Between the trimmed V and J ends, which lost 2 bases and 6 bases, there was a span of 8 bases. CDR3 protein: CASSLSGLEQYF. In DNA, the CDR3 is TGTGCCAGCAGCTTATCTGGGCTCGAGCAGTACTTC.

The chain has TRBV6-5 and TRBJ2-2; D is possibly TRBD1 (5 bases). The V gene lost 0 bases and the J gene lost 4 bases, with 6 bases spanning the gap. This CDR3 has 14 residues. Germline lookup yields CDR1 MNHEY and CDR2 SVGAGI. Here the CDR3 DNA reads TGTGCCAGCAGTTACTCCAGGGTCACCGGGGAGCTGTTTTTT. Its protein is CASSYSRVTGELFF.